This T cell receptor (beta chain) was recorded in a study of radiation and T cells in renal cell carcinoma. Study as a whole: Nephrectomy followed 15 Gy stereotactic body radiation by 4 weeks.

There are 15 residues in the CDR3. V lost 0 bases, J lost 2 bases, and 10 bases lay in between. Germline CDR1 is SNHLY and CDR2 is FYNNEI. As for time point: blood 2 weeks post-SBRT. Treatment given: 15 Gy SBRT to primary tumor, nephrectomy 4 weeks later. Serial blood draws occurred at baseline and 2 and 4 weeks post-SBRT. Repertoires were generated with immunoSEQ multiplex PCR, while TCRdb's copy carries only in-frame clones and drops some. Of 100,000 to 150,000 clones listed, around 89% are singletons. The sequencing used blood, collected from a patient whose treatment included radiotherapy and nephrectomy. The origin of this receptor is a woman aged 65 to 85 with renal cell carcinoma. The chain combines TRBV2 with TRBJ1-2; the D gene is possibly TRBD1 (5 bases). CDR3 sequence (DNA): TGTGCCAGCAGTGAAGCGCGGAGGGGAAACTATGGCTACACCTTC. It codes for CASSEARRGNYGYTF. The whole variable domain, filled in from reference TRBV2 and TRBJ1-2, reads EPEVTQTPSHQVTQMGQEVILRCVPISNHLYFYWYRQILGQKVEFLVSFYNNEISEKSEIFDDQFSVERPDGSNFTLKIRSTKLEDSAMYFCASSEARRGNYGYTFGSGTRLTVV.